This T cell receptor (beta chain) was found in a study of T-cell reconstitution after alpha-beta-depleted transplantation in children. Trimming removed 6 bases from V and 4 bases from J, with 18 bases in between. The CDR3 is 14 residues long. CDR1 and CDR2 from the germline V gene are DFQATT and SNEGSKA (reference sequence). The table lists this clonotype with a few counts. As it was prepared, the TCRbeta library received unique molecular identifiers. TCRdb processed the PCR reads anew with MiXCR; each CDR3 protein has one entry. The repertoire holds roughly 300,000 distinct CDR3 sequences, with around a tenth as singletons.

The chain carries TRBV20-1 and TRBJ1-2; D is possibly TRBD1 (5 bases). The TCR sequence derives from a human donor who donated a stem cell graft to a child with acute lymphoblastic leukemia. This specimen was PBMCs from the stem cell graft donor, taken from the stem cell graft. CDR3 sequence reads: CSADPGTLSYGYTF. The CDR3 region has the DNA TGCAGTGCAGACCCCGGGACTCTTTCCTATGGCTACACCTTC.